This T cell receptor (beta chain) comes out of a study of blood T cell repertoires in COVID-19. CDR1 is MDHEN, CDR2 SYDVKM, per germline. The germline V and J ends were trimmed by 4 bases and 1 base, with 13 bases remaining between them. The CDR3 sequence is 15 residues long. The table came from immunoSEQ multiplex PCR; TCRdb's copy has only in-frame clones and leaves some out. The repertoire has approximately 250,000 clones, roughly 86% of them found once; the top ten carry just under 9%. The sequence was collected from a man in his forties with active or convalescent COVID-19. Sample: peripheral blood. The chain combines TRBV28 with TRBJ1-1; D might be TRBD1 (6 bases). The CDR3 DNA reads TGTGCCAGCAGTTCACCAGGGGCGGGGAACACTGAAGCTTTCTTT. Translation: CASSSPGAGNTEAFF. The full variable domain, completed using reference TRBV28 and TRBJ1-1, is DVKVTQSSRYLVKRTGEKVFLECVQDMDHENMFWYRQDPGLGLRLIYFSYDVKMKEKGDIPEGYSVSREKKERFSLILESASTNQTSMYLCASSSPGAGNTEAFFGQGTRLTVV.